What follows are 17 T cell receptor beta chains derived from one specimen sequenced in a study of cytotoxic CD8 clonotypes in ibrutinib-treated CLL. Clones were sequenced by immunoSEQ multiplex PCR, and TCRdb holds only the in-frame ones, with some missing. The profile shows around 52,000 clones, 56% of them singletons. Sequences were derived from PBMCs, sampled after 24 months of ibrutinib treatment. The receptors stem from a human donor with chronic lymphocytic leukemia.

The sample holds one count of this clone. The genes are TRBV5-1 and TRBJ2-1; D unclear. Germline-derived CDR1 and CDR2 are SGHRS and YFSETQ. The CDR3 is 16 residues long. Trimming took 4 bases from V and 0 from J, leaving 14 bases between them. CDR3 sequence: CASSKYGEASYNEQFF. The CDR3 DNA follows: TGCGCCAGCAGCAAATACGGCGAGGCCTCCTACAATGAGCAGTTCTTC.

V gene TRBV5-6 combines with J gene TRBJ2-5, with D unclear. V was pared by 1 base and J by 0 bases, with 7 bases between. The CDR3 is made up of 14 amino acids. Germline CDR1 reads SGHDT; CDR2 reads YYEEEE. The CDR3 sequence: CASSLIRYQETQYF. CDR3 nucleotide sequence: TGTGCCAGCAGCTTGATCAGGTACCAAGAGACCCAGTACTTC.

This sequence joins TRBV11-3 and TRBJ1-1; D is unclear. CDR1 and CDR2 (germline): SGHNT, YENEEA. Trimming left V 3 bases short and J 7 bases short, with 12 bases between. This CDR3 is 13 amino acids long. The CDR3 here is CASSFGTGGEAFF. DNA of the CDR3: TGTGCCAGCAGCTTCGGCACCGGAGGTGAAGCTTTCTTT.

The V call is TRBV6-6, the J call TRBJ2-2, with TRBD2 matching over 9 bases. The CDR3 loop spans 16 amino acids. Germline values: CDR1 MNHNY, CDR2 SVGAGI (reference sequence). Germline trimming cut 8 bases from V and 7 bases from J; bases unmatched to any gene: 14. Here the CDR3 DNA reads TGTGCCAGCTGCGCTGATCGAGCGGGAGGAGTCGGGGAGCTGTTTTTT. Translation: CASCADRAGGVGELFF.

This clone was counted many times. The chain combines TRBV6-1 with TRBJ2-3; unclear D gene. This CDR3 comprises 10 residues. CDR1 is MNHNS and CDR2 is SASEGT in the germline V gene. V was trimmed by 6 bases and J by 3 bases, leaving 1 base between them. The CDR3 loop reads CASRTDTQYF. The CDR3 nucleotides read TGTGCCAGCAGGACAGATACGCAGTATTTT.

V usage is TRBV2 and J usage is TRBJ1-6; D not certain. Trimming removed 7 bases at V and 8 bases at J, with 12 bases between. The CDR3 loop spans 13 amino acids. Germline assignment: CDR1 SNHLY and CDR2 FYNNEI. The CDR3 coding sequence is TGTGCCAGCAAAGGCGGGGAGGATTCACCCCTCCACTTT. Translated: CASKGGEDSPLHF. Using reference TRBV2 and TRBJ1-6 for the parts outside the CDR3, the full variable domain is EPEVTQTPSHQVTQMGQEVILRCVPISNHLYFYWYRQILGQKVEFLVSFYNNEISEKSEIFDDQFSVERPDGSNFTLKIRSTKLEDSAMYFCASKGGEDSPLHFGNGTRLTVT.

The CDR3 sequence: CASRFTSTFNTDTQYF. The CDR3 region has the DNA TGTGCCAGCAGGTTCACTAGCACTTTTAACACAGATACGCAGTATTTT. V is TRBV27 and J is TRBJ2-3; a possible D gene is TRBD2 (6 bases). The CDR3 runs to 16 residues. V dropped 6 bases and J dropped 2 bases, with 18 bases sitting between them. The germline V gene encodes CDR1 MNHEY and CDR2 SMNVEV (reference sequence).

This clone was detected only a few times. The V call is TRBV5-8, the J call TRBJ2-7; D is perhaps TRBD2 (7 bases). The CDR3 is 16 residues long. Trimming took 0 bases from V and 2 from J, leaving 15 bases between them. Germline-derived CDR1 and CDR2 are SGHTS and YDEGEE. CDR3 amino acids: CASSLGPGGPPYEQYV. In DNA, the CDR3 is TGTGCCAGCAGCTTGGGTCCGGGGGGCCCTCCCTACGAGCAGTACGTC.

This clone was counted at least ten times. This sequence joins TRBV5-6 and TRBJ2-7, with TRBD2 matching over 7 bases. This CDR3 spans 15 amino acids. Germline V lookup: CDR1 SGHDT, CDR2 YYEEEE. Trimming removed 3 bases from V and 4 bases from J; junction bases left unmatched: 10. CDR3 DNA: TGTGCCAGCAGCTACGGGTCAGCGGGGCCTTACGAGCAGTACGTC. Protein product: CASSYGSAGPYEQYV.

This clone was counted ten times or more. CDR3 sequence reads: CASGATDYGYTF. CDR3 in DNA: TGCGCCAGCGGCGCGACAGACTATGGCTACACCTTC. The chain uses TRBV5-1 and TRBJ1-2, with TRBD1 as a possible D gene (5 bases). V lost 7 bases to trimming and J lost 3 bases, with 10 bases between them. The CDR3 has 12 amino acids. Germline lookup yields CDR1 SGHRS and CDR2 YFSETQ.

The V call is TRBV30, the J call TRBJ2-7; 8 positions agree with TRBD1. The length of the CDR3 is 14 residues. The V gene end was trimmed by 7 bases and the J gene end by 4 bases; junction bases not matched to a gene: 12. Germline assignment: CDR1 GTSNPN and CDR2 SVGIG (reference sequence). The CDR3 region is CAYLQGARNYEQYF. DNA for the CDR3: TGTGCCTACCTTCAGGGGGCGCGAAATTACGAGCAGTACTTC.

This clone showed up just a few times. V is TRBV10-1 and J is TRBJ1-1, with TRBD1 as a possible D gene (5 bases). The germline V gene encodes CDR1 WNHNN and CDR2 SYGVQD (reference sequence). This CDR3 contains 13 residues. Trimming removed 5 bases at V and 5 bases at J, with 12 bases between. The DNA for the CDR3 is TGCGCCAGCAGTCGGGACTTGGAGACTGAAGCTTTCTTT. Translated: CASSRDLETEAFF.

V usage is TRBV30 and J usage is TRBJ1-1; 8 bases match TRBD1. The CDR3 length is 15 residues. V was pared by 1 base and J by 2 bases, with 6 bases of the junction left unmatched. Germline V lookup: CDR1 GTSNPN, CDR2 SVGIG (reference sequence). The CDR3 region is CAWSEGRGLNTEAFF. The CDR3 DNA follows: TGTGCCTGGAGTGAAGGCAGGGGGCTTAACACTGAAGCTTTCTTT.

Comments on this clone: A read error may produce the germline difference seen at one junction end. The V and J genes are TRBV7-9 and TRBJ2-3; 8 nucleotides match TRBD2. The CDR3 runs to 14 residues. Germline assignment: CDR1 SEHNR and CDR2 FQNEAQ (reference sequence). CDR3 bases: TGTGCCAGTGGGAGCGGGAGCTCCACAGATACGCGGTATTTT. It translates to CASGSGSSTDTRYF.

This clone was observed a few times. The CDR3 sequence: CASSSHQPNTEAFF. The CDR3 region has the DNA TGCGCCAGCAGCTCCCACCAACCGAACACTGAAGCTTTCTTT. The genes are TRBV5-1 and TRBJ1-1; D not resolved. The CDR3 covers 14 residues. V was trimmed by 3 bases and J by 1 base, leaving 10 bases between them. Germline V gene data show CDR1 as SGHRS and CDR2 as YFSETQ.

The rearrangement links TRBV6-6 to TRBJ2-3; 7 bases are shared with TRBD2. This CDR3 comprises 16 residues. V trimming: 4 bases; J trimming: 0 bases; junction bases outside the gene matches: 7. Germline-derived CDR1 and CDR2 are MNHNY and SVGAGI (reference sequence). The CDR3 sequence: CASSSSSGSSTDTQYF. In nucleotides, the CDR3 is TGTGCCAGCAGTTCCTCTAGCGGATCTAGCACAGATACGCAGTATTTT.

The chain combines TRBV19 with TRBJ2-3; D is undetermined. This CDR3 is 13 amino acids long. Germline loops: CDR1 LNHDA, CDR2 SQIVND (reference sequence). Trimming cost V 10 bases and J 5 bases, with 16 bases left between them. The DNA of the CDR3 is TGTGCCACCGATTCCCCCCGAGGAGATACGCAGTATTTT. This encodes CATDSPRGDTQYF.